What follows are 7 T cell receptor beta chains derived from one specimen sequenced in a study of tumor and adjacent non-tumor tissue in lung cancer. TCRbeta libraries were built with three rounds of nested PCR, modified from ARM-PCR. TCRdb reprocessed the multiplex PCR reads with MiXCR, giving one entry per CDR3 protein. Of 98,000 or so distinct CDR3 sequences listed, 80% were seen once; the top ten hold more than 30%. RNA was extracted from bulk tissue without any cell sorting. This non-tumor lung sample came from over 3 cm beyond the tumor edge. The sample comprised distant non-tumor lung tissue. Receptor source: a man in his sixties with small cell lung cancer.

This CDR3 is CAISEFGPRGLAGEQQYV. The CDR3 DNA sequence: TGTGCCATCAGTGAGTTTGGACCGCGGGGACTAGCGGGAGAGCAGCAGTATGTC. The chain has TRBV10-3 and TRBJ2-7; 14 bases are a match to TRBD2. This CDR3 has 18 amino acids. Germline V CDR1 and CDR2: ENHRY, SYGVKD.

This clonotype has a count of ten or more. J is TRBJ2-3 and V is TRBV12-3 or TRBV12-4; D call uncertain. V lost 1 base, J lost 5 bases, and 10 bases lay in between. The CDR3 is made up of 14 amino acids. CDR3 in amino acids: CASSLGSLGDTQYF. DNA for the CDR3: TGTGCCAGCAGTTTAGGGAGCTTGGGAGATACGCAGTATTTT.

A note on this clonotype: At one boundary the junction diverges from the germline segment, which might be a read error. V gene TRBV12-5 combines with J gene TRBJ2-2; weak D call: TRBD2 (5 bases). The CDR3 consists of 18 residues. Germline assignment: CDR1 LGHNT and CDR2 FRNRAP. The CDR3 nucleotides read TGTACTAGTGGTCTCAATTCCGTGACCGTTTCGAACACCGGGGAGCTGTTTTTT. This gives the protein CTSGLNSVTVSNTGELFF.

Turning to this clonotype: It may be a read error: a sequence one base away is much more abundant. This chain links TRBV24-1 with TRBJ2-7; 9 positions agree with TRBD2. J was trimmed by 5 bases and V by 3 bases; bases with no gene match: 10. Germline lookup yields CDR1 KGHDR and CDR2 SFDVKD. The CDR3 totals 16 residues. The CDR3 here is CATSDKRTSVPNEQYF. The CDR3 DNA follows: TGTGCCACCAGTGATAAGAGGACTAGCGTTCCCAACGAGCAGTACTTC.

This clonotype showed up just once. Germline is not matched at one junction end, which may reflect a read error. The CDR3 region has the DNA TGCGCCAGCAACCAAGAGGCTAGCGGGAGTTCCTACAATGAGCAGTACTTC. Translation gives CASNQEASGSSYNEQYF. The V and J genes are TRBV4-1 and TRBJ2-1; 10 nucleotides line up with TRBD2. The J call is doubtful: the DNA matches TRBJ2-7 better. The CDR3 covers 17 residues. Germline values: CDR1 MGHRA, CDR2 YSYEKL.

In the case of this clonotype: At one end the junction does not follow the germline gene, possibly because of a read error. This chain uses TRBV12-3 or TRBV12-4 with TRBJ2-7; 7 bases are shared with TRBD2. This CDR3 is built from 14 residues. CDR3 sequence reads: CASSQGLGSYDQYF. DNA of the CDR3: TGTGCCAGCAGCCAAGGACTAGGTTCCTACGACCAGTACTTC.

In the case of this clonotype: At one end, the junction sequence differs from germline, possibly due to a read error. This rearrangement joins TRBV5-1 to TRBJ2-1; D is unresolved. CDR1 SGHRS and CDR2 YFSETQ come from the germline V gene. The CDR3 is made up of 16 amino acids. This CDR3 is CASSLKQPSSYDEQFF. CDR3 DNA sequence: TGCGCCAGCAGCTTGAAGCAGCCGAGCTCCTACGATGAGCAATTCTTC.